This entry describes one T cell receptor (beta chain). Its cognate antigen is unknown. This entry belongs to a study of cytomegalovirus exposure and HLA in healthy donors. Donors sampled were nominally healthy, though unrecorded immune exposures were likely. PCR employed 60 Vbeta and 13 Jbeta primers. Sequenced by immunoSEQ multiplex PCR; TCRdb stores in-frame clones only, minus some. The table records tens of thousands of clones, about four fifths of them present only once. Germline CDR1 SGHNT, CDR2 YENEEA. CDR3 length: 14 residues. The V end lost 5 bases, the J end lost 5 bases, and 12 bases lay between the germline ends. Study findings and constraints: Researchers reported from a later analysis that most CMV-associated TCR beta chains appeared HLA-restricted. According to the study, roughly 160 TCR beta chains were cytomegalovirus-associated. Solely CMV serostatus was available to characterize immune exposure.

Sequenced material: PBMCs. V usage is TRBV11-3 and J usage is TRBJ2-2, with D maybe TRBD1 (5 bases). The receptor was derived from a woman in her 30s in good health and CMV-seronegative. The CDR3 spells CASSAGRQTGELFF. The CDR3 nucleotides are TGTGCCAGCAGCGCCGGACGACAGACCGGGGAGCTGTTTTTT. Full variable domain (outside the CDR3, taken from reference TRBV11-3 and TRBJ2-2): EAGVVQSPRYKIIEKKQPVAFWCNPISGHNTLYWYLQNLGQGPELLIRYENEEAVDDSQLPKDRFSAERLKGVDSTLKIQPAELGDSAVYLCASSAGRQTGELFFGEGSRLTVL.